This section outlines one TCR beta chain sequence together with its context. Its antigen is undetermined. The sample originates from a study of T cell responses to AZD1222 COVID-19 vaccine. Looking at the study overall: Second-dose intervals of approximately 4 or approximately 12 weeks were pooled.

The J segment lost 5 bases and the V segment lost 5 bases, leaving 3 bases of the junction unmatched. The CDR3 spans 13 residues. Germline V gives CDR1 MNHEY, CDR2 SVGAGI. Clones were sequenced by immunoSEQ multiplex PCR, and TCRdb holds only the in-frame ones, with some missing. The sample yields over 150,000 clones, 80% to 95% seen once. General study points: There were repertoire samples only from the period after the peak T cell response. Donor demographics were predominantly white British with a female majority; clonal diversity may be underestimated. Spike-spanning, vaccine-associated CD4 TCRs were dominant at 160-218 and 743-854.

The receptor comes from an adult in good health. The gene calls are TRBV6-5 and TRBJ1-5; TRBD1 aligns across 7 bases. Here the sequenced sample was peripheral blood, taken on day 0 of AZD1222 vaccination. The CDR3 spells CASSRDSYQPQHF. CDR3 coding DNA: TGTGCCAGCAGTCGGGACAGCTATCAGCCCCAGCATTTT.